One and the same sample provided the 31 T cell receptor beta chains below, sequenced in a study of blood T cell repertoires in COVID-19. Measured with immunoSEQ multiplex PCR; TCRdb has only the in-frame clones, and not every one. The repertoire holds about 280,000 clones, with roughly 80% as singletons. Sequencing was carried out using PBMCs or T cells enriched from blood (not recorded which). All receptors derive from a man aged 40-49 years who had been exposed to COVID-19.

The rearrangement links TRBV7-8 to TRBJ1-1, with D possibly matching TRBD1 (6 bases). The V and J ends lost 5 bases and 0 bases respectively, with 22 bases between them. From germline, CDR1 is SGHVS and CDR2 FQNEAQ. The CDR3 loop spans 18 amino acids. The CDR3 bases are TGTGCCAGCAGCCCCAGTTGGGGGCAAAGGGGAATGAACACTGAAGCTTTCTTT. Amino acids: CASSPSWGQRGMNTEAFF.

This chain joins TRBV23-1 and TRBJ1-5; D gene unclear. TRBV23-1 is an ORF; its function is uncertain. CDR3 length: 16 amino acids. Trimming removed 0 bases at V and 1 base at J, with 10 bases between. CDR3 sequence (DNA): TGCGCCAGCAGTCAATCGATAGGAGAAAGCAATCAGCCCCAGCATTTT. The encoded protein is CASSQSIGESNQPQHF.

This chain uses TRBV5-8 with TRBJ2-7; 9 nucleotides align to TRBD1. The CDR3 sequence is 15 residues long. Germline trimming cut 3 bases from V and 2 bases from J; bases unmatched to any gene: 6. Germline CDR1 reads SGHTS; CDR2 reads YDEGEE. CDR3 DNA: TGTGCCAGCAGCTCAACCGGGACAGGGCCCTACGAGCAGTACTTC. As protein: CASSSTGTGPYEQYF.

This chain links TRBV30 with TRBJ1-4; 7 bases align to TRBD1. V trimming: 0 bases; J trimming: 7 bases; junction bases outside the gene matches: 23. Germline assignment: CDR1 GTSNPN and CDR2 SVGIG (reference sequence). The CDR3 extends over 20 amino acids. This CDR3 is CAWSVGWRDRRNSVGEKLFF. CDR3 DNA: TGTGCCTGGAGTGTGGGGTGGCGGGACAGAAGAAATAGTGTGGGTGAAAAACTGTTTTTT.

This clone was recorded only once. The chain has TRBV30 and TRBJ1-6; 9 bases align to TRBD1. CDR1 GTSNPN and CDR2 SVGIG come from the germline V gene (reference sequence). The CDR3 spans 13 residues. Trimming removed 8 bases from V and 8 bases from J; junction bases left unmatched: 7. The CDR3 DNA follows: TGTGCCCAGGGGACAGGGAACGATTCACCCCTCCACTTT. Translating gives CAQGTGNDSPLHF.

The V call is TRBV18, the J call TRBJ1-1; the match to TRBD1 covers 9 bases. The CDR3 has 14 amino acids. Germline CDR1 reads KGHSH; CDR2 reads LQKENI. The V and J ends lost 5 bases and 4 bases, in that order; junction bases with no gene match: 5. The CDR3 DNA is TGTGCCAGCTCAACTACAGGGGGCATCACTGAAGCTTTCTTT. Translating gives CASSTTGGITEAFF.

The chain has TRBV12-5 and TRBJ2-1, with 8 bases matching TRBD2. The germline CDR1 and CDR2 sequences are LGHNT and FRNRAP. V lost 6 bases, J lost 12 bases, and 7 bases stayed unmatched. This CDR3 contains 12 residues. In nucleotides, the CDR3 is TGTGCTAGTGGACCTAGCGGGTACGGGCAGTTCTTC. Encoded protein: CASGPSGYGQFF.

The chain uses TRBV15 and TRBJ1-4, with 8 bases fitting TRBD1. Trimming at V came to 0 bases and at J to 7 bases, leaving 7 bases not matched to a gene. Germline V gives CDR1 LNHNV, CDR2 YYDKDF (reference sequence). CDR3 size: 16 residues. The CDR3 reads CATSRDSVDRGEKLFF. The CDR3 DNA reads TGTGCCACCAGCAGAGATTCGGTAGACAGGGGTGAAAAACTGTTTTTT.

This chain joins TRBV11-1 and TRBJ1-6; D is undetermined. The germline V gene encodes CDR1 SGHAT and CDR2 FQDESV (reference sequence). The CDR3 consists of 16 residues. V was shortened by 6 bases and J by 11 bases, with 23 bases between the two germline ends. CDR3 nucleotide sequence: TGTGCCAGCAGGTATAGGGCCTCCTCGGGGAATCCACCCCTCCACTTT. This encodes CASRYRASSGNPPLHF.

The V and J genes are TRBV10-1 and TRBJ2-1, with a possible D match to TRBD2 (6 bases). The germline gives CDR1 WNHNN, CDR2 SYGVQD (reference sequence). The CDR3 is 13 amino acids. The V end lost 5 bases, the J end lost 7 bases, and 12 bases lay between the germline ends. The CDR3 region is CASSSDGRNEQFF. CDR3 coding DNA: TGCGCCAGCAGTTCGGACGGGAGAAATGAGCAGTTCTTC.

DNA for the CDR3: TGTGCCAGCACAGACAGGGACCCCTCGGAGGGGCCCCAGCATTTT. It encodes CASTDRDPSEGPQHF. The V call is TRBV6-5, the J call TRBJ1-5; 7 positions match TRBD1. Unmatched junction bases numbered 15, after V lost 7 bases and J lost 9 bases. CDR1 is MNHEY, CDR2 SVGAGI, per germline. CDR3 length: 15 residues.

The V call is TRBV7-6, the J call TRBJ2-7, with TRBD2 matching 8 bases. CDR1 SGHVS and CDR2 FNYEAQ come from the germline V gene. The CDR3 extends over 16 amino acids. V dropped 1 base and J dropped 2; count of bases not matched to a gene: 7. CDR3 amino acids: CASSLGRGAGAYEQYF. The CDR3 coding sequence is TGTGCCAGCAGCTTAGGCCGTGGAGCGGGAGCCTACGAGCAGTACTTC.

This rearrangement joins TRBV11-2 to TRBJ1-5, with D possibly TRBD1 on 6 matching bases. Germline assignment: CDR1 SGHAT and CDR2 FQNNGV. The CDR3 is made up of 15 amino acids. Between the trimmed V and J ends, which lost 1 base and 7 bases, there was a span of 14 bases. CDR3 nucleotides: TGTGCCAGCAGCTTAGTATCAGGGCAGGGGCAGCCCCAGCATTTT. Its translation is CASSLVSGQGQPQHF.

The CDR3 bases are TGCGCCAGCAGTCAATCTAGGCAAACCAACCGGGACAGGCTCACAGATACGCAGTATTTT. This sequence encodes CASSQSRQTNRDRLTDTQYF. This chain connects TRBV23-1 to TRBJ2-3; TRBD1 agrees at 8 bases. TRBV23-1 falls under the ORF class, with uncertain function. The CDR3 covers 20 residues. V was clipped by 0 bases and J by 2 bases; unmatched bases: 16.

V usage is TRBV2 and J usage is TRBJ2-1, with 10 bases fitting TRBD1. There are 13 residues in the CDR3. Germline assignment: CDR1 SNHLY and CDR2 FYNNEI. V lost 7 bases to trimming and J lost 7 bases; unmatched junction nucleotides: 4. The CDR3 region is CASNMDRGNEQFF. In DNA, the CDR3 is TGTGCCAGCAATATGGACAGGGGGAATGAGCAGTTCTTC. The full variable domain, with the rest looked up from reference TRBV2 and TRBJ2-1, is EPEVTQTPSHQVTQMGQEVILRCVPISNHLYFYWYRQILGQKVEFLVSFYNNEISEKSEIFDDQFSVERPDGSNFTLKIRSTKLEDSAMYFCASNMDRGNEQFFGPGTRLTVL.

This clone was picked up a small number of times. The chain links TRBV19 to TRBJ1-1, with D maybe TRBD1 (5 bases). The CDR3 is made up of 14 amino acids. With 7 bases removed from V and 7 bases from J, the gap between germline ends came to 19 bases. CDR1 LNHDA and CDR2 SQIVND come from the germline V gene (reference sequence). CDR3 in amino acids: CASIGGGVKVEAFF. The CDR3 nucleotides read TGTGCCAGTATCGGTGGGGGGGTCAAGGTTGAAGCTTTCTTT.

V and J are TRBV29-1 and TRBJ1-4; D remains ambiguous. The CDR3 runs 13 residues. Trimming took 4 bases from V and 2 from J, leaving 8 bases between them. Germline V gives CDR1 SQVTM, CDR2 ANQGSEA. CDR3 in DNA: TGCAGCGTTGGGTGGGCTACTAATGAAAAACTGTTTTTT. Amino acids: CSVGWATNEKLFF.

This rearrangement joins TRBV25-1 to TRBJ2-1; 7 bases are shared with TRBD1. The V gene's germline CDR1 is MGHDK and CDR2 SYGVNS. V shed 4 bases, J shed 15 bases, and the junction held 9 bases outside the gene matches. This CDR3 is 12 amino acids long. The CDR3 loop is CASSVGWDRSFF. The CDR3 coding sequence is TGTGCCAGCAGTGTCGGGTGGGACAGATCGTTCTTC.

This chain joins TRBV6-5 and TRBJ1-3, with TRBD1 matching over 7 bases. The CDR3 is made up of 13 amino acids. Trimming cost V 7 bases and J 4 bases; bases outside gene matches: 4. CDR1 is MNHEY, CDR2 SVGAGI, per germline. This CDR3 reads CASTGTDGNTIYF. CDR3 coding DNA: TGTGCCAGCACGGGGACAGACGGAAACACCATATATTTT.

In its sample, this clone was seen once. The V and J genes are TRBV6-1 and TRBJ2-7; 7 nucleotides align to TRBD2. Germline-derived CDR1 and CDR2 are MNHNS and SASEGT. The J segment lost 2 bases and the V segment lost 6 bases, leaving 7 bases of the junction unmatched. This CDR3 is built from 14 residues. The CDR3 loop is CASRFRDYTYEQYF. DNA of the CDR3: TGTGCCAGCAGATTCCGGGACTATACCTACGAGCAGTACTTC.

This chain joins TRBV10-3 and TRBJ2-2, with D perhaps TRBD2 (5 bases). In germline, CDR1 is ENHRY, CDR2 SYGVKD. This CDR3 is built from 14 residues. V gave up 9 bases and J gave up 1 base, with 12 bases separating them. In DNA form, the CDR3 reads TGTGCCATTCGCCAAGCGGAGAACACCGGGGAGCTGTTTTTT. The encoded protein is CAIRQAENTGELFF.

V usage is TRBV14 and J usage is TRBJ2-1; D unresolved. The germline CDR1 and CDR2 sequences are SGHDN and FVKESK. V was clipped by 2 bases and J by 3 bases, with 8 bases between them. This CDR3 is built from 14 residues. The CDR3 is CASSQTGFYNEQFF. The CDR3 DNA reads TGTGCCAGCAGCCAAACCGGGTTCTACAATGAGCAGTTCTTC.

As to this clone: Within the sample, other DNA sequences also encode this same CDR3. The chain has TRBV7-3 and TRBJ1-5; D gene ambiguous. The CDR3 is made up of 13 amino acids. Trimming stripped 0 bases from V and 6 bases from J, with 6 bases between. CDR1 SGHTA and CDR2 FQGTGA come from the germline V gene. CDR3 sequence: CASSLTEGQPQHF. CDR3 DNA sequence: TGTGCCAGCAGCTTAACGGAGGGTCAGCCCCAGCATTTT.

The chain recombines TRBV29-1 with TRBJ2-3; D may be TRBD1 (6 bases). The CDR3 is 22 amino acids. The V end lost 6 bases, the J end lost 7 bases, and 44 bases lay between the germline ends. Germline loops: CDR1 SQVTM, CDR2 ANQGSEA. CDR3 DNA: TGCAGCGTGAGATACGGGACGCCCGGACAGTTCATGGGGAAACGGGACGTATATACGCAGTATTTT. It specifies CSVRYGTPGQFMGKRDVYTQYF.

The CDR3 region is CASSQGTGRGYGYTF. CDR3 bases: TGTGCCAGCAGCCAAGGGACAGGCCGGGGCTATGGCTACACCTTC. This rearrangement joins TRBV7-2 to TRBJ1-2; 8 bases line up with TRBD1. Looked up from germline, CDR1 is SGHTA and CDR2 is FQGNSA. The junction had 9 bases not matched to a gene; V was cut back by 5 bases and J by 4 bases. The CDR3 loop spans 15 amino acids.

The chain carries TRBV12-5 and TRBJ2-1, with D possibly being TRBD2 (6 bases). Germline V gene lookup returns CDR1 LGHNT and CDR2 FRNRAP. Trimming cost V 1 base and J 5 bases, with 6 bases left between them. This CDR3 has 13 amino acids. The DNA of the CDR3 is TGTGCTAGTGGTTTGGGACTAGACAATGAGCAGTTCTTC. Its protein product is CASGLGLDNEQFF.

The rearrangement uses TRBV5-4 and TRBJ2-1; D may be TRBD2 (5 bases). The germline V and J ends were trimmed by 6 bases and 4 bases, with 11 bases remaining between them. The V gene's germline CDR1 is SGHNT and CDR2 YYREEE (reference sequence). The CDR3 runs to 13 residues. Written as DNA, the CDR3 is TGTGCCAGCATGTTTGGGGAGTACAATGAGCAGTTCTTC. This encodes CASMFGEYNEQFF.

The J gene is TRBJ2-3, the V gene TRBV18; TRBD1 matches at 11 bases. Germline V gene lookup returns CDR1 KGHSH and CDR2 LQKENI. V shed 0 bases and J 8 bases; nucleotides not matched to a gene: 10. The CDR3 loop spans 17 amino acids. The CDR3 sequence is CASSPPTTGTGGRTQYF. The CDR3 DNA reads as TGTGCCAGCTCACCACCGACAACCGGGACAGGGGGACGTACGCAGTATTTT.

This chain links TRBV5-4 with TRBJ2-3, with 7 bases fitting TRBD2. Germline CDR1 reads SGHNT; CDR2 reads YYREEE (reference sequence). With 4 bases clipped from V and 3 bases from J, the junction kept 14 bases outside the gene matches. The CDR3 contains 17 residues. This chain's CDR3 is CASSPSGSGTGTDTQYF. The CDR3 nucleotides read TGTGCCAGCAGCCCCTCGGGGAGCGGGACGGGAACAGATACGCAGTATTTT.

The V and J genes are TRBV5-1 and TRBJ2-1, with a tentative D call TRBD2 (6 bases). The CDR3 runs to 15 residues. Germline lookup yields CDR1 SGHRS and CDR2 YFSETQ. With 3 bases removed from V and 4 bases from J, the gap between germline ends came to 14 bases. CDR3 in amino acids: CASSSAVAEYNEQFF. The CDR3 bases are TGCGCCAGCAGCTCTGCGGTAGCGGAATACAATGAGCAGTTCTTC.

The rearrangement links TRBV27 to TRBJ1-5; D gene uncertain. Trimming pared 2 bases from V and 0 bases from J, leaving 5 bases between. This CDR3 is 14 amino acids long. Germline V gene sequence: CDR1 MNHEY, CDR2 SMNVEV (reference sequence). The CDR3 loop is CASSLADSNQPQHF. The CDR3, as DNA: TGTGCCAGCAGTTTAGCGGATAGCAATCAGCCCCAGCATTTT.